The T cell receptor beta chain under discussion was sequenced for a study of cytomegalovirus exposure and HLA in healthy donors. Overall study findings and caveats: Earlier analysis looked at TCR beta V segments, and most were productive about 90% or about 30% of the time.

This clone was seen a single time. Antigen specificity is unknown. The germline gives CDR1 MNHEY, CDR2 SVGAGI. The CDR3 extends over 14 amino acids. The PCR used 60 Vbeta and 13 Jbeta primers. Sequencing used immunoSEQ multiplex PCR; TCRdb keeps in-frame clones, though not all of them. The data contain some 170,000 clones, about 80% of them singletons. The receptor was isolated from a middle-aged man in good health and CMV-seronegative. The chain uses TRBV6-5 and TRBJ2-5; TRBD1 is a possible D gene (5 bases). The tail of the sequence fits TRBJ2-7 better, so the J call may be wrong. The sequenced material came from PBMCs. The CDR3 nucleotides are TGTGCCAGCAGTAGCGCAGGGTTTGGAAGCGAGCAGTACTTC. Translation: CASSSAGFGSEQYF.